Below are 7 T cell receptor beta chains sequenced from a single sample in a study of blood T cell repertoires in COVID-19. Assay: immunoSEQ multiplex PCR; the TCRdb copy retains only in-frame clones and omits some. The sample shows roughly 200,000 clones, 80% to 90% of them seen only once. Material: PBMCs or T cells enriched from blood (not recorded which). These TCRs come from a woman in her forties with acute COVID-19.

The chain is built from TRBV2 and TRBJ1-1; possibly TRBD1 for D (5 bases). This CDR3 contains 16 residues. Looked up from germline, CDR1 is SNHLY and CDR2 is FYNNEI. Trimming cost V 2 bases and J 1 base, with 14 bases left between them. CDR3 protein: CASSEIPGIPNTEAFF. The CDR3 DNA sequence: TGTGCCAGCAGTGAAATCCCAGGGATCCCGAACACTGAAGCTTTCTTT.

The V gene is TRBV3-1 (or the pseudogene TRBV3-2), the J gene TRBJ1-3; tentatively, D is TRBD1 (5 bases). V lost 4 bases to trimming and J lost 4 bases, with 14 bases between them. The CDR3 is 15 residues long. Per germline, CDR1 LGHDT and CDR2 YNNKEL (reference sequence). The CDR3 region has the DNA TGTGCCAGCAGCCCTCCCCGGGGGAGAGGAAACACCATATATTTT. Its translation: CASSPPRGRGNTIYF.

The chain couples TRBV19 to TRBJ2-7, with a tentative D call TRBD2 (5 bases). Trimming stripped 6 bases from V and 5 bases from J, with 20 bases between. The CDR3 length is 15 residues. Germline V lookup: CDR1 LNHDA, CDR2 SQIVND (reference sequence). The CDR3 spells CASSPSRGSRNEQYF. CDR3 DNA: TGTGCCAGTAGCCCATCTCGGGGTTCTCGGAACGAGCAGTACTTC. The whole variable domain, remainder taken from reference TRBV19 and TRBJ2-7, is DGGITQSPKYLFRKEGQNVTLSCEQNLNHDAMYWYRQDPGQGLRLIYYSQIVNDFQKGDIAEGYSVSREKKESFPLTVTSAQKNPTAFYLCASSPSRGSRNEQYFGPGTRLTVT.

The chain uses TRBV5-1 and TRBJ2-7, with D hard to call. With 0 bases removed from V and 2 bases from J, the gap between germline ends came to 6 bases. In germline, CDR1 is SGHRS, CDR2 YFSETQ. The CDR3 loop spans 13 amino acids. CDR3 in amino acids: CASSLDSAYEQYF. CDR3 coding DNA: TGCGCCAGCAGCTTGGACTCCGCCTACGAGCAGTACTTC.

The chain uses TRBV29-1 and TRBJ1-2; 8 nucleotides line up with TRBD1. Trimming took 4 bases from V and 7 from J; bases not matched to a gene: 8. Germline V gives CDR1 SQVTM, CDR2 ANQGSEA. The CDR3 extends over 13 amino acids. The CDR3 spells CSVAEMTGVGYTF. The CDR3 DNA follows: TGCAGCGTTGCGGAGATGACAGGGGTTGGCTACACCTTC. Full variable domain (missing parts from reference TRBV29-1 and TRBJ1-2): SAVISQKPSRDICQRGTSLTIQCQVDSQVTMMFWYRQQPGQSLTLIATANQGSEATYESGFVIDKFPISRPNLTFSTLTVSNMSPEDSSIYLCSVAEMTGVGYTFGSGTRLTVV.

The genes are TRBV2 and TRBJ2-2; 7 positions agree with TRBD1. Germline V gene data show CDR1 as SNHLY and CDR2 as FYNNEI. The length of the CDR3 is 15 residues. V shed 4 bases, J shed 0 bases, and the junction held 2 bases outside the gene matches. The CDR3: CASSVQGSNTGELFF. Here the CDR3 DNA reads TGTGCCAGCAGTGTACAGGGGTCGAACACCGGGGAGCTGTTTTTT.

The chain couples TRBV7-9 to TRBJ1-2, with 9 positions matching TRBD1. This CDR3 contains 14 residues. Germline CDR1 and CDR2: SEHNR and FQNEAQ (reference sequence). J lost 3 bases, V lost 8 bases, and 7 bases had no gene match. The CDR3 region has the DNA TGTGCCAGCGGATCGGACAGGGGAGACTATGGCTACACCTTC. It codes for CASGSDRGDYGYTF.